Below, 27 T cell receptor beta chains from the same sample are listed, as sequenced in a study of CD4 T cells in relation to SARS-CoV-2 and coronaviruses. Antigen specificity for these receptors is unknown. The unexposed donors gave CD4+ T cells in about 2010-2019, prior to COVID-19. CD4+ T cells were isolated from the cells after about ten days of culture. Assay used: immunoSEQ multiplex PCR; TCRdb lists only in-frame clones, some missing. The sample has about 15,000 clones; approximately 73% are singletons. Specimen: CD4+ T cells from PBMCs, cultured in vitro. Source of these receptors: a human donor in good health.

As concerns this clone: The junction departs from germline at one end; a sequencing error may be responsible. V usage is TRBV4-1 and J usage is TRBJ1-4, with TRBD1 as a possible D gene (6 bases). CDR1 is MGHRA and CDR2 is YSYEKL in the germline V gene. The CDR3 contains 13 residues. CDR3 region: CASSQLPGQRYVF. In nucleotides, the CDR3 is TGCGCCAGCAGCCAATTGCCTGGACAGAGGTACGTTTTT.

The chain has TRBV12-3 or TRBV12-4 and TRBJ2-7; D unresolved. Trimming stripped 5 bases from V and 4 bases from J, with 9 bases between. The CDR3 sequence is 12 residues long. CDR3 loop: CASSQIGYEQYF. The CDR3 DNA reads TGTGCCAGCAGTCAAATCGGGTACGAGCAGTACTTC.

This chain connects TRBV11-1 to TRBJ2-5; possibly TRBD1 for D (6 bases). V was trimmed by 1 base and J by 9 bases, leaving 21 bases between them. There are 16 residues in the CDR3. Germline V gene sequence: CDR1 SGHAT, CDR2 FQDESV (reference sequence). The CDR3 here is CASSLVRTDPLEAQYF. The DNA for the CDR3 is TGTGCCAGCAGCTTAGTCCGGACAGACCCGTTGGAGGCCCAGTACTTC.

The V call is TRBV5-8, the J call TRBJ1-4; TRBD1 might be the D (5 bases). V gave up 4 bases and J gave up 6 bases, with 22 bases separating them. CDR3 length: 17 residues. Germline V gene sequence: CDR1 SGHTS, CDR2 YDEGEE. CDR3: CASSGGTVGAGHEKLFF. The DNA of the CDR3 is TGTGCCAGCAGCGGGGGGACGGTAGGAGCAGGGCATGAAAAACTGTTTTTT. Filled out from reference TRBV5-8 and TRBJ1-4, the complete variable domain reads EAGVTQSPTHLIKTRGQQATLRCSPISGHTSVYWYQQALGLGLQFLLWYDEGEERNRGNFPPRFSGRQFPNYSSELNVNALELEDSALYLCASSGGTVGAGHEKLFFGSGTQLSVL.

The CDR3 DNA reads as TGTGCCAGCTCACCGCAGGGGGACGGATACTACGAGCAGTACTTC. This encodes CASSPQGDGYYEQYF. The chain uses TRBV18 and TRBJ2-7; the match to TRBD1 covers 7 bases. The CDR3 sequence is 15 residues long. The germline V gene encodes CDR1 KGHSH and CDR2 LQKENI. Losses at the gene ends were 3 bases for V and 3 bases for J; bases not matched to a gene: 8.

The chain employs TRBV5-1 and TRBJ2-1, with 14 positions matching TRBD2. Losses at the gene ends were 4 bases for V and 14 bases for J; bases not matched to a gene: 5. From germline, CDR1 is SGHRS and CDR2 YFSETQ. This CDR3 region has 13 residues. The CDR3, as DNA: TGCGCCAGCAGCGAGGGACTAGCGGGAGAAGAGTTCTTC. Its translation: CASSEGLAGEEFF.

The rearrangement links TRBV5-4 to TRBJ2-1; 14 bases are a match to TRBD2. Trimming at V came to 4 bases and at J to 4 bases, leaving 4 bases not matched to a gene. CDR1 and CDR2 from the germline V gene are SGHNT and YYREEE (reference sequence). The CDR3 loop spans 16 amino acids. The DNA of the CDR3 is TGTGCCAGCAGCCGCGGGACTAGCGGGGGATACAATGAGCAGTTCTTC. Translated, it gives CASSRGTSGGYNEQFF.

This clone was seen once. V and J are TRBV15 and TRBJ2-1; 7 bases agree with TRBD1. The germline V gene has CDR1 LNHNV and CDR2 YYDKDF (reference sequence). The CDR3 length is 15 residues. The ends lost 1 base at V and 0 bases at J; junction bases unmatched: 0. CDR3 residues: CATSRAGGSYNEQFF. CDR3 DNA sequence: TGTGCCACCAGCAGAGCAGGGGGCTCCTACAATGAGCAGTTCTTC.

The V gene is TRBV18, the J gene TRBJ2-7; D perhaps matches TRBD1 (5 bases). The CDR3 is made up of 13 amino acids. Trimming removed 4 bases at V and 0 bases at J, with 7 bases between. Germline CDR1 KGHSH, CDR2 LQKENI. For the CDR3, the DNA is TGTGCCAGCTCACGTGACAGCTCCTACGAGCAGTACTTC. Its protein product is CASSRDSSYEQYF. The whole variable domain, remainder taken from reference TRBV18 and TRBJ2-7, is NAGVMQNPRHLVRRRGQEARLRCSPMKGHSHVYWYRQLPEEGLKFMVYLQKENIIDESGMPKERFSAEFPKEGPSILRIQQVVRGDSAAYFCASSRDSSYEQYFGPGTRLTVT.

V is TRBV2 and J is TRBJ2-7, with D uncertain. The CDR3 runs to 14 residues. CDR1 and CDR2 from the germline V gene are SNHLY and FYNNEI. V lost 6 bases to trimming and J lost 3 bases, with 15 bases between them. The CDR3: CASRQFVGYYEQYF. CDR3 sequence (DNA): TGTGCCAGCAGACAGTTCGTAGGGTACTACGAGCAGTACTTC.

The sample holds one count of this clone. V usage is TRBV2 and J usage is TRBJ2-1; the D gene is possibly TRBD2 (5 bases). This CDR3 spans 14 amino acids. V gave up 4 bases and J gave up 9 bases, with 16 bases separating them. Germline CDR1 is SNHLY and CDR2 is FYNNEI. The CDR3 reads CASSGAGLLGEQFF. In nucleotides, the CDR3 is TGTGCCAGCAGTGGGGCAGGACTTTTGGGTGAGCAGTTCTTC.

The chain is built from TRBV30 and TRBJ1-5; 8 bases line up with TRBD1. V lost 5 bases and J lost 1; bases outside the gene matches: 10. Germline assignment: CDR1 GTSNPN and CDR2 SVGIG (reference sequence). This CDR3 contains 16 residues. The CDR3 DNA sequence: TGTGCCTGGGGGGCGGACAGGGTTGGAAGCAATCAGCCCCAGCATTTT. Protein sequence: CAWGADRVGSNQPQHF.

V is TRBV27 and J is TRBJ2-7, with D possibly being TRBD2 (6 bases). The CDR3 has 15 amino acids. Trimming took off 6 bases at V and 2 bases at J, with 17 bases between the two ends. CDR1 and CDR2 (germline): MNHEY, SMNVEV (reference sequence). Here the CDR3 DNA reads TGTGCCAGCAGACTCGCCCCTAGCGCTACCTACGAGCAGTACTTC. Translating it yields CASRLAPSATYEQYF.

The gene calls are TRBV19 and TRBJ1-6; D gene ambiguous. The CDR3 loop spans 15 amino acids. The germline CDR1 and CDR2 sequences are LNHDA and SQIVND (reference sequence). V was clipped by 5 bases and J by 7 bases, with 15 bases between them. The CDR3 sequence is CASSAQASTNSPLHF. CDR3 DNA sequence: TGTGCCAGTAGTGCCCAGGCCTCTACCAATTCACCCCTCCACTTT.

This clone was counted between two and nine times. CDR3 loop: CASSEIAGGSYEQYF. The CDR3 DNA reads TGTGCCAGTAGCGAAATAGCGGGAGGTTCCTACGAGCAGTACTTC. The J gene is TRBJ2-7, the V gene TRBV19; 10 bases are a match to TRBD2. This CDR3 comprises 15 residues. V shed 6 bases, J shed 1 base, and the junction held 6 bases outside the gene matches. In germline, CDR1 is LNHDA, CDR2 SQIVND (reference sequence).

This chain links TRBV7-2 with TRBJ2-5; TRBD2 might be the D (6 bases). V was pared by 4 bases and J by 4 bases, with 10 bases between. The CDR3 is made up of 13 amino acids. The V gene's germline CDR1 is SGHTA and CDR2 FQGNSA. CDR3 bases: TGTGCCAGCAGCTGGGGGGTGGGAGAGACCCAGTACTTC. This gives the protein CASSWGVGETQYF.

The rearrangement links TRBV27 to TRBJ2-1, with 8 positions matching TRBD2. The ends lost 5 bases at V and 6 bases at J; junction bases unmatched: 6. The CDR3 totals 14 residues. CDR1 is MNHEY and CDR2 is SMNVEV in the germline V gene (reference sequence). CDR3 in amino acids: CASSPPGLVNEQFF. The CDR3 nucleotides read TGTGCCAGCAGTCCTCCGGGACTAGTCAATGAGCAGTTCTTC.

J is TRBJ2-7 and V is TRBV6-5; the D gene is possibly TRBD1 (5 bases). V was cut by 0 bases and J by 5 bases, with 11 bases left in between. CDR1 is MNHEY, CDR2 SVGAGI, per germline. This CDR3 is built from 14 residues. CDR3 in DNA: TGTGCCAGCAGTTACTCGAACAGGTACCACGAGCAGTACTTC. Its translation: CASSYSNRYHEQYF.

The chain carries TRBV2 and TRBJ1-4; 8 bases are a match to TRBD1. Germline CDR1 SNHLY, CDR2 FYNNEI. V shed 6 bases, J shed 5 bases, and the junction held 8 bases outside the gene matches. CDR3 size: 15 residues. CDR3: CASRVSDRVNEKLFF. The DNA for the CDR3 is TGTGCCAGCAGAGTATCGGACAGGGTAAATGAAAAACTGTTTTTT.

This rearrangement joins TRBV5-1 to TRBJ2-7, with a weak D call TRBD1 (6 bases). Looked up from germline, CDR1 is SGHRS and CDR2 is YFSETQ. The CDR3 is made up of 14 amino acids. Trimming cost V 0 bases and J 6 bases, with 13 bases left between them. CDR3 DNA: TGCGCCAGCAGCTTGGAAGTGACAGGAGGCGAGCAGTACTTC. Its protein product is CASSLEVTGGEQYF.

The chain links TRBV11-3 to TRBJ1-3; D is uncertain. The germline CDR1 and CDR2 sequences are SGHNT and YENEEA. CDR3 length equals 13 residues. Trimming removed 4 bases at V and 3 bases at J, with 7 bases between. The CDR3 here is CASSYSGGNTIYF. CDR3 in DNA: TGTGCCAGCAGCTATAGTGGTGGAAACACCATATATTTT.

This clone was counted once. V gene TRBV24-1 combines with J gene TRBJ1-2; the D gene is possibly TRBD1 (5 bases). V was cut by 1 base and J by 8 bases, with 10 bases left in between. The CDR3 contains 13 residues. Germline V gene lookup returns CDR1 KGHDR and CDR2 SFDVKD. The CDR3 is CATSDLTGSGYTF. CDR3 sequence (DNA): TGTGCCACCAGTGATTTAACAGGATCCGGCTACACCTTC.

The CDR3 DNA follows: TGCGCCAGCAGCCCACTAGCGGGAGAAGGAACAGATACGCAGTATTTT. Translated: CASSPLAGEGTDTQYF. The rearrangement uses TRBV5-1 and TRBJ2-3, with 11 bases lining up with TRBD2. V lost 4 bases to trimming and J lost 3 bases; unmatched junction nucleotides: 7. The length of the CDR3 is 16 residues. Germline values: CDR1 SGHRS, CDR2 YFSETQ.

The chain links TRBV5-1 to TRBJ2-1; D call uncertain. CDR1 SGHRS and CDR2 YFSETQ come from the germline V gene. The CDR3 totals 15 residues. Trimming pared 9 bases from V and 0 bases from J, leaving 16 bases between. The DNA for the CDR3 is TGCGCCACATTACCCTGGCCGAACTCCTACAATGAGCAGTTCTTC. Translated, it gives CATLPWPNSYNEQFF.

The chain employs TRBV6-5 and TRBJ2-6, with D tentatively TRBD1 (5 bases). V was pared by 5 bases and J by 6 bases, with 11 bases between. Germline V CDR1 and CDR2: MNHEY, SVGAGI. The CDR3 consists of 14 residues. CDR3 loop: CASSIQDAANVLTF. As DNA, the CDR3 is TGTGCCAGCAGTATACAGGACGCGGCCAACGTCCTGACTTTC.

The gene calls are TRBV19 and TRBJ1-2; D gene ambiguous. The CDR3 length is 10 residues. The germline V gene has CDR1 LNHDA and CDR2 SQIVND (reference sequence). V was clipped by 8 bases and J by 4 bases, with 5 bases between them. The DNA for the CDR3 is TGTGCCAGTGGAACCTATGGCTACACCTTC. Protein sequence: CASGTYGYTF.

This clone was counted between two and nine times. The chain carries TRBV5-3 and TRBJ1-2; weak D call: TRBD1 (5 bases). TRBV5-3 is flagged as an ORF with uncertain function. V shed 4 bases and J shed 5 bases, with 15 bases lying between them. The CDR3 loop spans 14 amino acids. CDR3 coding DNA: TGTGCCAGAAGCCTGGGGGGGTGCGGGTATGGCTACACCTTC. This gives the protein CARSLGGCGYGYTF.